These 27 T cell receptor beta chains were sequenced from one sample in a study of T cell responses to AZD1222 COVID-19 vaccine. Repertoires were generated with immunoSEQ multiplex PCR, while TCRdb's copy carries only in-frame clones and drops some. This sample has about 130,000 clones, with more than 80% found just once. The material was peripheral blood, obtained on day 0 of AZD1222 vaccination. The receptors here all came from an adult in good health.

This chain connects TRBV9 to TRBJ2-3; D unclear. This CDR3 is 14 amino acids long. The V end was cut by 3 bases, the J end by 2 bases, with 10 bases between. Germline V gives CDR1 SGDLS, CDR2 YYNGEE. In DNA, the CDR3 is TGTGCCAGCAGCGGGTGGGGTCCCACAGATACGCAGTATTTT. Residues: CASSGWGPTDTQYF. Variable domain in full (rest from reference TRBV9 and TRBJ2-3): DSGVTQTPKHLITATGQRVTLRCSPRSGDLSVYWYQQSLDQGLQFLIQYYNGEERAKGNILERFSAQQFPDLHSELNLSSLELGDSALYFCASSGWGPTDTQYFGPGTRLTVL.

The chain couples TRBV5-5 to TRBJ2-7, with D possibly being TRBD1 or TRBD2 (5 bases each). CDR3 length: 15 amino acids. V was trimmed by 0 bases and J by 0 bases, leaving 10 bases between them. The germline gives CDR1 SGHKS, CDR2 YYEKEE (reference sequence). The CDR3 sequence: CASSLGGTVSYEQYF. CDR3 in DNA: TGTGCCAGCAGCTTGGGAGGGACGGTCTCCTACGAGCAGTACTTC.

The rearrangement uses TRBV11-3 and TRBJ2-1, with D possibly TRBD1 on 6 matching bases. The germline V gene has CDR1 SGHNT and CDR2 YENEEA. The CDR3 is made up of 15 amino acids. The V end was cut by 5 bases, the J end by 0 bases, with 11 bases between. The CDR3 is CASSPGAGSYNEQFF. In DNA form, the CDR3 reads TGTGCCAGCAGCCCAGGGGCTGGCTCCTACAATGAGCAGTTCTTC.

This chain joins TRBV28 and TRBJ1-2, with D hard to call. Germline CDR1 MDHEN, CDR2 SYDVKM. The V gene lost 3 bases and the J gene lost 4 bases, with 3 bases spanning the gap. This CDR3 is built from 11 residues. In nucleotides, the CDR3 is TGTGCCAGCAGTTTTCCCTATGGCTACACCTTC. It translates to CASSFPYGYTF.

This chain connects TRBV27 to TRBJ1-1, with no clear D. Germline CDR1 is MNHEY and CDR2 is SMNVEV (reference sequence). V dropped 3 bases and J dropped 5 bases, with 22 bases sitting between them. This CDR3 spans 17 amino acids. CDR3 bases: TGTGCCAGCAGTTTCTTCGGGGTTGGTGGAATGGGGACTGAAGCTTTCTTT. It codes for CASSFFGVGGMGTEAFF.

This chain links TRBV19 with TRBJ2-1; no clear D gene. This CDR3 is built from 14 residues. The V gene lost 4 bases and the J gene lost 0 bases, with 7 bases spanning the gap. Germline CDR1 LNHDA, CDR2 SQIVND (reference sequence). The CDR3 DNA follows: TGTGCCAGTAGTACCGCTAGCTCCTACAATGAGCAGTTCTTC. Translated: CASSTASSYNEQFF.

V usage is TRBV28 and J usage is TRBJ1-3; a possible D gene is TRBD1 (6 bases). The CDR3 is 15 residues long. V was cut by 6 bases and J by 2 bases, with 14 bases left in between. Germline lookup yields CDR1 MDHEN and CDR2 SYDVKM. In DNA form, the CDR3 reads TGTGCCAGCAGCCCGCTTGGGGGCGCTGGAAACACCATATATTTT. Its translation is CASSPLGGAGNTIYF.

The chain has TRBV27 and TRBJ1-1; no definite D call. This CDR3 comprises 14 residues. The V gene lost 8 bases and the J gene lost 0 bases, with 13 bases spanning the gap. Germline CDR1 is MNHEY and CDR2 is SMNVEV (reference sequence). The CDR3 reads CASSWASMNTEAFF. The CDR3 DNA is TGTGCCAGCTCCTGGGCGTCAATGAACACTGAAGCTTTCTTT.

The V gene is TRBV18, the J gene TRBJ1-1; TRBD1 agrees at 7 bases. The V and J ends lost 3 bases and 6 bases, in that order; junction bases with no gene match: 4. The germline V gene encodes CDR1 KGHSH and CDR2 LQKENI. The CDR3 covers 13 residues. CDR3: CASSPTGVPEAFF. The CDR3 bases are TGTGCCAGCTCACCTACAGGGGTTCCTGAAGCTTTCTTT.

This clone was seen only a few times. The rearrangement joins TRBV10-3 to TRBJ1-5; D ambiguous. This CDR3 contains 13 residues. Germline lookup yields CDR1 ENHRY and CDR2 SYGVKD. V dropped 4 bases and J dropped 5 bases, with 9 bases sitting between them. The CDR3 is CAISGASDQPQHF. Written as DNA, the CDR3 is TGTGCCATCAGTGGGGCTTCCGATCAGCCCCAGCATTTT.

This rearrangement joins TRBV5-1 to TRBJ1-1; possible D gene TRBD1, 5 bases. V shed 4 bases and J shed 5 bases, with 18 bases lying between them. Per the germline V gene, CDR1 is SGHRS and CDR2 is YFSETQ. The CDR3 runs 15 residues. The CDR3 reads CASSPEGASLTEAFF. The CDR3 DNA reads TGCGCCAGCAGCCCGGAAGGGGCGAGTCTTACTGAAGCTTTCTTT.

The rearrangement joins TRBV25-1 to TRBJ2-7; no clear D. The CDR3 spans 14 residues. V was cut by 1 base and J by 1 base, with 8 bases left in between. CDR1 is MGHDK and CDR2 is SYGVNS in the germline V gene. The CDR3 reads CASSEFSGSYEQYF. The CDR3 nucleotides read TGTGCCAGCAGTGAATTCTCCGGTTCCTACGAGCAGTACTTC.

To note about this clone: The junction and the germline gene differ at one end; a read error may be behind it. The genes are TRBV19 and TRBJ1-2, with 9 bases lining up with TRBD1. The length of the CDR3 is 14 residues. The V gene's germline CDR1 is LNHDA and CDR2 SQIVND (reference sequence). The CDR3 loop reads CVSNKLDRGYGYTF. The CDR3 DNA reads TGTGTCAGTAATAAACTGGACAGGGGCTATGGCTACACCTTC.

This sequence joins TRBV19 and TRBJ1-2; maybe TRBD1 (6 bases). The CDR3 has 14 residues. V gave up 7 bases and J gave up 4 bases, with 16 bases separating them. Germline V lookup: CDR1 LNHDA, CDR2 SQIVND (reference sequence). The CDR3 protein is CASNQGTSFYGYTF. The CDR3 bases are TGTGCCAGTAACCAGGGGACAAGTTTCTATGGCTACACCTTC.

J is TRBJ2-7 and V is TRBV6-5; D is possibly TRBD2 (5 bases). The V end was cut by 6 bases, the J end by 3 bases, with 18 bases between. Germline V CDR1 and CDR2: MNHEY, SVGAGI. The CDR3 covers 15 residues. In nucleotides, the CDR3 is TGTGCCAGCAGGCATGCGGGCCTAACAAACTACGAGCAGTACTTC. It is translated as CASRHAGLTNYEQYF.

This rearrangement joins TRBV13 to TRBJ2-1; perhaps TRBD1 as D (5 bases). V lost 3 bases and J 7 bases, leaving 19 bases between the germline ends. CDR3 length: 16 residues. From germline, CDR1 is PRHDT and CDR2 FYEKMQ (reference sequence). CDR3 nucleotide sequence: TGTGCCAGCAGCTTGGGGATACTGGGTTCAGGGAATGAGCAGTTCTTC. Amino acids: CASSLGILGSGNEQFF.

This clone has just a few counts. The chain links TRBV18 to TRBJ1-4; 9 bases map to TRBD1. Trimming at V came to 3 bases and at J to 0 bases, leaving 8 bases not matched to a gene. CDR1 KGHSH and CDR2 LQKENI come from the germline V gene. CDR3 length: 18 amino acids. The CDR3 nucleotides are TGTGCCAGCTCACCTCCGGGACAGGGATATACAACTAATGAAAAACTGTTTTTT. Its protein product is CASSPPGQGYTTNEKLFF. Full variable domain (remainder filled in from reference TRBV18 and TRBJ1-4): NAGVMQNPRHLVRRRGQEARLRCSPMKGHSHVYWYRQLPEEGLKFMVYLQKENIIDESGMPKERFSAEFPKEGPSILRIQQVVRGDSAAYFCASSPPGQGYTTNEKLFFGSGTQLSVL.

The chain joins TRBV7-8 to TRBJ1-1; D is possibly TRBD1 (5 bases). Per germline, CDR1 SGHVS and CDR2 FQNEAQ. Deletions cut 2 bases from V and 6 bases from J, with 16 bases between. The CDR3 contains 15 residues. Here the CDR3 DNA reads TGTGCCAGCAGCTTATCTTTTACTAGGGGCTCTGAAGCTTTCTTT. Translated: CASSLSFTRGSEAFF.

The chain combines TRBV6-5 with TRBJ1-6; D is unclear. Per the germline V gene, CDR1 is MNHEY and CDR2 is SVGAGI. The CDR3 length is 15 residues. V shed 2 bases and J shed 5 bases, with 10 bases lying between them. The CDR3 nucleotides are TGTGCCAGCAGTTACGGGTGGAGGGATAATTCACCCCTCCACTTT. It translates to CASSYGWRDNSPLHF.

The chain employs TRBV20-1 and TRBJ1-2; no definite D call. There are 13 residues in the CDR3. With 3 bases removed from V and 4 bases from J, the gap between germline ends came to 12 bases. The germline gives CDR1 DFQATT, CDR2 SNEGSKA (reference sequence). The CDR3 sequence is CSASDVTSYGYTF. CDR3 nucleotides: TGCAGTGCTAGTGACGTTACCTCCTATGGCTACACCTTC.

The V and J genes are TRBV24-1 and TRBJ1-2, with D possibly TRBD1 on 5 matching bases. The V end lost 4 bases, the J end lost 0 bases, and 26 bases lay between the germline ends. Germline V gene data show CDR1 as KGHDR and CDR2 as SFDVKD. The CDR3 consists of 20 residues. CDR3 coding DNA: TGTGCCACCAGTGACGAAATGGGGCAGGGTAAAGCTTTAGCTAACTATGGCTACACCTTC. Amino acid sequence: CATSDEMGQGKALANYGYTF.

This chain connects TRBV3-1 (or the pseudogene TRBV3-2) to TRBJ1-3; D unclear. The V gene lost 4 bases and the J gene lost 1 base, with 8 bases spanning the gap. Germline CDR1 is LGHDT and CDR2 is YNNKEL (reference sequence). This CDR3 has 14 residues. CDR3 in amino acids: CASSLEGSGNTIYF. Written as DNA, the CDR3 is TGTGCCAGCAGCCTAGAGGGTTCTGGAAACACCATATATTTT.

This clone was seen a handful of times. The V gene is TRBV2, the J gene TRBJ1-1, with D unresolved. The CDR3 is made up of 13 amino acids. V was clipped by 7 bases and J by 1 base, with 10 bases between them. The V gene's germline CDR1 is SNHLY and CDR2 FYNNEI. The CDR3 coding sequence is TGTGCCAGCACCTCCCAAAGGAACACTGAAGCTTTCTTT. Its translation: CASTSQRNTEAFF.

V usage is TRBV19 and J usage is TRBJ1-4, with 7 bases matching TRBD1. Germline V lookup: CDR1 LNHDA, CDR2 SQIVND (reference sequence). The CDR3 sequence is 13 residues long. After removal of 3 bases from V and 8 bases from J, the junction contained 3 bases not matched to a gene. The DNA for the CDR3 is TGTGCCAGTAGTATGCGGACAGGAGAAAAACTGTTTTTT. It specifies CASSMRTGEKLFF.

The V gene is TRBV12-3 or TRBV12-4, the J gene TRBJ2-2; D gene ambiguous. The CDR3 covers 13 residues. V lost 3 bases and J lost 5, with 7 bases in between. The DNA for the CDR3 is TGTGCCAGCAGTTTTGCGGAAACCGGGGAGCTGTTTTTT. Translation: CASSFAETGELFF.

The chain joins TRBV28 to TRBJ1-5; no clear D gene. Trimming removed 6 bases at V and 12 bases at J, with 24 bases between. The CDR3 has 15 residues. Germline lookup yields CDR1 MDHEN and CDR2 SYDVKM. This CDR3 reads CASRAPSSNTTCQHF. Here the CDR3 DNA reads TGTGCCAGCAGAGCCCCATCCTCGAACACCACCTGCCAGCATTTT.

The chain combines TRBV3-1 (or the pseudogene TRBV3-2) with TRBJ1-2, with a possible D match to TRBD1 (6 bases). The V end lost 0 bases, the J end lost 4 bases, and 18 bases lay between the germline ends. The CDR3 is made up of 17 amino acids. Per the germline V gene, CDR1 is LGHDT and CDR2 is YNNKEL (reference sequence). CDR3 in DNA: TGTGCCAGCAGCCAAGATGCCCCGACAGGCTCGACCTATGGCTACACCTTC. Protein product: CASSQDAPTGSTYGYTF.